The rows below give T cell receptor beta chains drawn from one sample of a study of cytomegalovirus exposure and HLA in healthy donors. The table came from immunoSEQ multiplex PCR; TCRdb's copy has only in-frame clones and leaves some out. The data hold more than 140,000 clones, with over 75% observed a single time. The specimen was PBMCs. The source of these receptors is a man aged 25-40 years in good health and CMV-seropositive. CDR3s include the opening cysteine and the closing phenylalanine or tryptophan. A D gene is named only where the DNA matches it firmly. Part of the rows lack a size; the others show once, few, many or a class for expanded clones.

clone size	V gene	D gene	J gene	CDR3 protein	CDR3 DNA
few	TRBV19	NA	TRBJ2-6	CASSIPGAGANVLTF	TGTGCCAGTAGTATCCCAGGGGCTGGGGCCAACGTCCTGACTTTC
NA	TRBV5-4	TRBD1	TRBJ2-7	CASSLQGTAGEQYF	TGTGCCAGCAGCCTCCAGGGGACAGCCGGCGAGCAGTACTTC
NA	TRBV5-4	NA	TRBJ1-6	CASSLARGSPLHF	TGTGCCAGCAGCTTGGCCCGCGGTTCACCCCTCCACTTT
NA	TRBV30	TRBD1	TRBJ2-7	CAYEQGNYEQYF	TGTGCCTACGAACAGGGGAACTACGAGCAGTACTTC
NA	TRBV7-7	NA	TRBJ1-3	CASSQGQSGNTIYF	TGTGCCAGCAGCCAAGGACAGTCTGGAAACACCATATATTTT
NA	TRBV7-2	TRBD2	TRBJ2-5	CASSLDLAGSGEETQYF	TGTGCCAGCAGCTTAGATCTAGCGGGATCTGGGGAAGAGACCCAGTACTTC
NA	TRBV7-9	NA	TRBJ2-3	CASSLQLEWADTQYF	TGTGCCAGCAGCTTACAACTAGAATGGGCAGATACGCAGTATTTT
few	TRBV30	NA	TRBJ2-2	CAWSEVPETGELFF	TGTGCCTGGAGCGAGGTCCCAGAAACCGGGGAGCTGTTTTTT
NA	TRBV28	NA	TRBJ1-2	CASRGDYYGYTF	TGTGCCAGCAGGGGGGACTACTATGGCTACACCTTC
few	TRBV27	NA	TRBJ2-7	CASSFQGYSYEQYF	TGTGCCAGCAGTTTCCAGGGGTATTCCTACGAGCAGTACTTC
NA	TRBV5-6	NA	TRBJ2-5	CASLTRGNRAQETQYF	TGTGCCAGCCTTACACGGGGAAACAGGGCACAAGAGACCCAGTACTTC
few	TRBV7-9	NA	TRBJ1-6	CASSWTADYNSPLHF	TGTGCCAGCAGCTGGACAGCCGATTATAATTCACCCCTCCACTTT
few	TRBV9	NA	TRBJ2-3	CASSVSGKLDTQYF	TGTGCCAGCAGCGTTTCAGGGAAGCTAGATACGCAGTATTTT
NA	TRBV27	NA	TRBJ2-6	CASSLGGPGANGLTF	TGTGCCAGCAGTTTGGGAGGACCTGGGGCCAACGGCCTGACTTTC
NA	TRBV28	NA	TRBJ1-1	CASTIFRGTEAFF	TGTGCCAGCACCATCTTCAGGGGTACTGAAGCTTTCTTT
NA	TRBV9	NA	TRBJ2-5	CASSNTGHLGKETQYF	TGTGCCAGCAGCAACACAGGGCATCTGGGTAAAGAGACCCAGTACTTC
NA	TRBV27	NA	TRBJ2-7	CASSSGDSLYEQYF	TGTGCCAGCAGTTCGGGGGACAGCCTATACGAGCAGTACTTC
NA	TRBV5-1	TRBD2	TRBJ2-2	CASSLTAGGPETGELFF	TGCGCCAGCAGCTTGACAGCGGGAGGGCCGGAAACCGGGGAGCTGTTTTTT
NA	TRBV11-2	TRBD2	TRBJ2-1	CATTGLAGKEQFF	TGTGCCACCACGGGACTAGCGGGGAAAGAGCAGTTCTTC
NA	TRBV19	NA	TRBJ1-1	CASSIITQGAYTEAFF	TGTGCCAGTAGTATAATTACACAGGGTGCTTACACTGAAGCTTTCTTT
NA	TRBV6-1	TRBD2	TRBJ2-7	CASSLAGESIYEQYF	TGTGCCAGCAGTTTAGCGGGAGAGAGTATCTACGAGCAGTACTTC
NA	TRBV29-1	TRBD1	TRBJ1-2	CSVQGQNYGYTF	TGCAGCGTTCAGGGACAGAACTATGGCTACACCTTC
NA	TRBV19	NA	TRBJ1-2	CASSPGRAGYTF	TGTGCCAGTAGTCCCGGCAGGGCTGGCTACACCTTC
NA	TRBV30	TRBD2	TRBJ2-1	CAWSPGTSGYNEQFF	TGTGCCTGGAGTCCAGGGACTAGCGGTTACAATGAGCAGTTCTTC
once	TRBV2	NA	TRBJ2-7	CASSESQVPSYEQYF	TGTGCCAGCAGTGAAAGCCAGGTTCCCTCCTACGAGCAGTACTTC
NA	TRBV7-8	TRBD2	TRBJ2-1	CASSPLAGGLNNEQFF	TGTGCCAGCAGCCCACTAGCGGGAGGACTGAACAATGAGCAGTTCTTC
NA	TRBV7-8	NA	TRBJ2-3	CASSQRDTSPVDTQYF	TGTGCCAGCAGCCAAAGGGACACCTCGCCAGTAGATACGCAGTATTTT
NA	TRBV6-5	NA	TRBJ2-7	CASSYSNLAEQYF	TGTGCCAGCAGTTACTCGAATTTGGCCGAGCAGTACTTC
NA	TRBV19	NA	TRBJ1-5	CASSIGAGNNQPQHF	TGTGCCAGTAGTATAGGGGCAGGGAACAATCAGCCCCAGCATTTT
NA	TRBV4-1	NA	TRBJ2-1	CASSQLFNEQFF	TGCGCCAGCAGCCAACTGTTCAATGAGCAGTTCTTC
NA	TRBV5-1	TRBD1	TRBJ1-5	CASSLGDREYQPQHF	TGCGCCAGCAGCTTGGGGGACAGGGAATATCAGCCCCAGCATTTT
NA	TRBV11-2	NA	TRBJ1-2	CASSASINGYTF	TGTGCCAGCAGCGCCAGTATCAATGGCTACACCTTC
NA	TRBV6-4	NA	TRBJ2-6	CASSDTGSGANVLTF	TGTGCCAGCAGTGACACAGGGTCTGGGGCCAACGTCCTGACTTTC
NA	TRBV7-2	TRBD2	TRBJ2-5	CASSSTGGLAGGGETQYF	TGTGCCAGCAGCTCCACCGGAGGACTAGCGGGAGGAGGAGAGACCCAGTACTTC
NA	TRBV4-1	TRBD2	TRBJ2-2	CASSERVGGMNTGELFF	TGCGCCAGCAGCGAAAGGGTGGGAGGGATGAACACCGGGGAGCTGTTTTTT
NA	TRBV6-6	NA	TRBJ2-2	CASSYVGENTGELFF	TGTGCCAGCAGTTACGTAGGGGAAAACACCGGGGAGCTGTTTTTT
NA	TRBV19	TRBD1	TRBJ2-6	CASSIYKGQGFSGANVLTF	TGTGCCAGTAGTATATATAAGGGACAGGGTTTCTCTGGGGCCAACGTCCTGACTTTC
NA	TRBV5-4	TRBD1	TRBJ2-3	CASRPGGASDTQYF	TGTGCCAGCAGGCCAGGGGGCGCGTCAGATACGCAGTATTTT
few	TRBV4-1	TRBD1	TRBJ1-1	CASSPAGTGDLLNTEAFF	TGCGCCAGCAGCCCGGCCGGGACAGGGGATTTATTAAACACTGAAGCTTTCTTT
NA	TRBV9	NA	TRBJ1-1	CASSVATEGTEAFF	TGTGCCAGCAGCGTAGCTACCGAGGGCACTGAAGCTTTCTTT
once	TRBV27	NA	TRBJ1-5	CASSLSRRGSNQPQHF	TGTGCCAGCAGTTTATCGAGGCGCGGTAGCAATCAGCCCCAGCATTTT
NA	TRBV7-7	TRBD2	TRBJ2-5	CASSASFGGGAETQYF	TGTGCCAGCAGCGCCTCCTTCGGCGGGGGGGCAGAGACCCAGTACTTC
few	TRBV2	TRBD2	TRBJ2-1	CASSESLAGELEQFF	TGTGCCAGCAGTGAAAGTCTAGCGGGAGAACTTGAGCAGTTCTTC
NA	TRBV7-2	TRBD2	TRBJ2-1	CASSSSSGRLNNEQFF	TGTGCCAGCAGCTCCTCTAGCGGGAGGCTAAACAATGAGCAGTTCTTC
NA	TRBV6-1	NA	TRBJ2-7	CASSESGTSLYEQYF	TGTGCCAGCAGTGAAAGTGGGACTTCTCTTTACGAGCAGTACTTC
NA	TRBV14	NA	TRBJ2-3	CASTLESTDTQYF	TGTGCCAGCACCCTCGAGAGCACAGATACGCAGTATTTT
NA	TRBV27	TRBD2	TRBJ2-7	CASTPGTSGSYEQYF	TGTGCCAGCACCCCCGGGACTAGCGGTTCCTACGAGCAGTACTTC
NA	TRBV6-6	NA	TRBJ2-2	CASSYSQTGELFF	TGTGCCAGCAGTTACTCTCAGACCGGGGAGCTGTTTTTT
NA	TRBV6-1	NA	TRBJ1-5	CASSGGTVYNQPQHF	TGTGCCAGCAGCGGGGGGACGGTCTACAATCAGCCCCAGCATTTT
NA	TRBV19	NA	TRBJ1-2	CASSIRPGYGYTF	TGTGCCAGTAGTATAAGGCCAGGCTATGGCTACACCTTC
NA	TRBV7-9	NA	TRBJ2-7	CASSGTWSSYEQYF	TGTGCCAGCAGCGGTACTTGGAGCTCCTACGAGCAGTACTTC
few	TRBV4-3	NA	TRBJ1-5	CASSLGHPMGNQPQHF	TGCGCCAGCAGCCTGGGACACCCCATGGGCAATCAGCCCCAGCATTTT